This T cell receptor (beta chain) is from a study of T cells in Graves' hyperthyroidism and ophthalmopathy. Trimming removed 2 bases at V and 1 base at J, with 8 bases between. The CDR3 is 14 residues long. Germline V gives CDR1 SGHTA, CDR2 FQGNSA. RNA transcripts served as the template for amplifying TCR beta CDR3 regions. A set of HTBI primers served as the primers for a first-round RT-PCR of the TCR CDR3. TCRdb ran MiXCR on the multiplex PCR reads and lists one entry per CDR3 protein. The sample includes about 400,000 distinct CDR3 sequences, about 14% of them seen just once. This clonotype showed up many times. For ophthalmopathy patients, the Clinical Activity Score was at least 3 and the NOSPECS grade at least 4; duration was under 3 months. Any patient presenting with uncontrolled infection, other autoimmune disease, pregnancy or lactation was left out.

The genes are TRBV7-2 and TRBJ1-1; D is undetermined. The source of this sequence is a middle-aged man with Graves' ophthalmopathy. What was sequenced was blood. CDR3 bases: TGTGCCAGCAGCTTACATGGAAGGAACACTGAAGCTTTCTTT. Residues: CASSLHGRNTEAFF. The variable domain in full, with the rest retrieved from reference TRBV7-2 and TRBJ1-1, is GAGVSQSPSNKVTEKGKDVELRCDPISGHTALYWYRQSLGQGLEFLIYFQGNSAPDKSGLPSDRFSAERTGGSVSTLTIQRTQQEDSAVYLCASSLHGRNTEAFFGQGTRLTVV.